This entry is about one T cell receptor (beta chain). The antigen remains undetermined. The sample belongs to a study of early T cells in non-severe SARS-CoV-2 infection. As for the study in general: The input, bulk RNA from unsorted whole blood, was sequenced, and chains were unpaired. General study results and limits: In VDJdb matching, anti-spike CD8 responses were favored while private and CD4 specificities went missing.

Attachment of unique molecular identifiers to individual cDNA molecules was performed. TCRdb re-analysed the 5' RACE reads in MiXCR, keeping a single row per CDR3 protein. The data show 110,000 or so distinct CDR3 sequences, 9% to 13% seen once. Germline assignment: CDR1 KGHSH and CDR2 LQKENI. The CDR3 runs 13 residues. The J segment lost 5 bases and the V segment lost 3 bases, leaving 3 bases of the junction unmatched. Input material: whole blood. The chain combines TRBV18 with TRBJ2-7, with 8 bases fitting TRBD1. This TCR was sampled from an adult who was a healthcare worker with PCR-confirmed SARS-CoV-2 infection or an uninfected control (not recorded which). The CDR3 bases are TGTGCCAGCTCACCGGGACAGGCCCACGAGCAGTACTTC. Its translation is CASSPGQAHEQYF.